This TCR beta chain was sequenced for a study of blood T cell repertoires in COVID-19. Looking at the study overall: Acute and convalescent COVID-19 specimens originated in the United States, Italy and Spain.

The germline V gene encodes CDR1 SGHDT and CDR2 YYEEEE. CDR3 length: 19 amino acids. J lost 0 bases, V lost 0 bases, and 12 bases had no gene match. Source study methods: Amplification with reference gene primers provided the estimates of nucleated cell counts. Assay: immunoSEQ multiplex PCR; the TCRdb copy retains only in-frame clones and omits some. V and J calls and clone size come straight from that table; D and trimming were deduced from the DNA. The profile shows some 96,000 clones, approximately 89% of them singletons. The genes are TRBV5-6 and TRBJ2-1; 7 positions match TRBD2. Sequencing used peripheral blood. The origin of this receptor is a man between 50 and 59 years old with acute or convalescent COVID-19. Here the CDR3 DNA reads TGTGCCAGCAGCTTGGCCTCGATTTCCGGGAGGAACTCCTACAATGAGCAGTTCTTC. Translation: CASSLASISGRNSYNEQFF. Supplemented by reference TRBV5-6 and TRBJ2-1, the full variable domain reads DAGVTQSPTHLIKTRGQQVTLRCSPKSGHDTVSWYQQALGQGPQFIFQYYEEEERQRGNFPDRFSGHQFPNYSSELNVNALLLGDSALYLCASSLASISGRNSYNEQFFGPGTRLTVL.